Presented here are 10 T cell receptor beta chains from one specimen sequenced in a study of cytomegalovirus exposure and HLA in healthy donors. The PCR had 60 Vbeta and 13 Jbeta primers. Libraries were prepared by immunoSEQ multiplex PCR; TCRdb keeps only in-frame clonotypes and omits some of them. This table holds about 190,000 clones, around 75% found once. The sequenced sample was PBMCs. The receptors were gathered from a woman in her 30s in good health and CMV-seropositive.

This rearrangement joins TRBV6-1 to TRBJ2-5; 8 positions match TRBD2. Germline values: CDR1 MNHNS, CDR2 SASEGT. The CDR3 loop spans 14 amino acids. V lost 3 bases and J lost 5; bases outside the gene matches: 5. The CDR3 sequence is CASSDGAGVETQYF. CDR3 nucleotide sequence: TGTGCCAGCAGTGATGGAGCGGGAGTTGAGACCCAGTACTTC.

The J gene is TRBJ2-2, the V gene TRBV7-8; 8 bases map to TRBD2. Trimming took 7 bases from V and 5 from J; bases not matched to a gene: 9. The CDR3 totals 15 residues. CDR1 is SGHVS and CDR2 is FQNEAQ in the germline V gene. The CDR3 region has the DNA TGTGCCAGCACCGGGGAGCGGGGGAGAACCGGGGAGCTGTTTTTT. This encodes CASTGERGRTGELFF. The whole variable domain, remainder taken from reference TRBV7-8 and TRBJ2-2, is GAGVSQSPRYKVAKRGQDVALRCDPISGHVSLFWYQQALGQGPEFLTYFQNEAQLDKSGLPSDRFFAERPEGSVSTLKIQRTQQEDSAVYLCASTGERGRTGELFFGEGSRLTVL.

This clone has a handful of counts. The chain combines TRBV29-1 with TRBJ1-2; no clear D. V was clipped by 0 bases and J by 9 bases, with 11 bases between them. The CDR3 extends over 12 amino acids. In germline, CDR1 is SQVTM, CDR2 ANQGSEA. The CDR3 coding sequence is TGCAGCGTTGAAGACAGGCCCGGGAGCTACACCTTC. This sequence encodes CSVEDRPGSYTF.

This clone showed up just a few times. CDR3: CASSSTGQVGEKLFF. As DNA, the CDR3 is TGTGCCAGCAGTTCCACGGGACAGGTGGGGGAAAAACTGTTTTTT. The chain employs TRBV27 and TRBJ1-4, with TRBD1 identical over 8 bases. The V segment lost 4 bases and the J segment 8 bases; nucleotides outside the gene matches: 9. The CDR3 loop spans 15 amino acids. Germline V lookup: CDR1 MNHEY, CDR2 SMNVEV (reference sequence).

V usage is TRBV5-1 and J usage is TRBJ2-2; D possibly corresponds to TRBD1 (6 bases). The germline V and J ends were trimmed by 0 bases and 6 bases, with 6 bases remaining between them. This CDR3 has 13 amino acids. Germline V lookup: CDR1 SGHRS, CDR2 YFSETQ. In nucleotides, the CDR3 is TGCGCCAGCAGCTTGGAGGGGGCCGGGGAGCTGTTTTTT. It translates to CASSLEGAGELFF. The full variable domain, in which reference TRBV5-1 and TRBJ2-2 provide the parts outside the CDR3, is KAGVTQTPRYLIKTRGQQVTLSCSPISGHRSVSWYQQTPGQGLQFLFEYFSETQRNKGNFPGRFSGRQFSNSRSEMNVSTLELGDSALYLCASSLEGAGELFFGEGSRLTVL.

The chain recombines TRBV18 with TRBJ2-6; D call uncertain. The V and J ends lost 3 bases and 8 bases respectively, with 26 bases between them. Germline CDR1 is KGHSH and CDR2 is LQKENI. The CDR3 has 19 amino acids. CDR3: CASSPEAGQIHLVPNVLTF. CDR3 in DNA: TGTGCCAGCTCACCCGAGGCCGGTCAAATTCATCTGGTACCCAACGTCCTGACTTTC.

The V call is TRBV9, the J call TRBJ1-5, with D maybe TRBD1 (5 bases). Between the trimmed V and J ends, which lost 3 bases and 6 bases, there was a span of 10 bases. This CDR3 region has 13 residues. Germline V gene sequence: CDR1 SGDLS, CDR2 YYNGEE. CDR3 in DNA: TGTGCCAGCAGCGAGGGGATAGGTCAGCCCCAGCATTTT. Its translation is CASSEGIGQPQHF.

The chain employs TRBV5-1 and TRBJ2-2; 7 nucleotides match TRBD2. The trim removed 4 bases at V and 1 base at J, leaving 4 bases unmatched. Per germline, CDR1 SGHRS and CDR2 YFSETQ. This CDR3 spans 15 amino acids. CDR3 coding DNA: TGCGCCAGCAGCGGGGGGGATATGAACACCGGGGAGCTGTTTTTT. It codes for CASSGGDMNTGELFF.

The rearrangement uses TRBV28 and TRBJ2-3; perhaps TRBD2 as D (5 bases). This CDR3 spans 13 amino acids. The germline V gene has CDR1 MDHEN and CDR2 SYDVKM. Trimming stripped 7 bases from V and 2 bases from J, with 10 bases between. The CDR3 nucleotides are TGTGCCAGCACCGGGGTTTTCACAGATACGCAGTATTTT. This translates into CASTGVFTDTQYF.

The chain combines TRBV6-5 with TRBJ2-7; 8 bases align to TRBD2. Germline V gene data show CDR1 as MNHEY and CDR2 as SVGAGI. The V and J ends lost 7 bases and 6 bases, in that order; junction bases with no gene match: 11. The CDR3 consists of 14 residues. CDR3 protein: CASTRGSGVLEQYF. The CDR3 coding sequence is TGTGCCAGCACCAGGGGTAGCGGGGTTCTCGAGCAGTACTTC.